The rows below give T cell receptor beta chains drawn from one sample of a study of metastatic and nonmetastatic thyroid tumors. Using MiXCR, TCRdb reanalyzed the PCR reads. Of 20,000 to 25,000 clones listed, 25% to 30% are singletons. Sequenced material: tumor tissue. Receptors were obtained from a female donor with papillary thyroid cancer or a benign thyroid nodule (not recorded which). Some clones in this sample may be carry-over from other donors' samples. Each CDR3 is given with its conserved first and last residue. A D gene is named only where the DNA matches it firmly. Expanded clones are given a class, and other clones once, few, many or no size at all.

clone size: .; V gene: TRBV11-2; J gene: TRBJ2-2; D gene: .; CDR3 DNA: TGTGCCAGCAGCTTAGGGGGACGGAGCAACACCGGGGAGCTGTTTTTT; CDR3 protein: CASSLGGRSNTGELFF
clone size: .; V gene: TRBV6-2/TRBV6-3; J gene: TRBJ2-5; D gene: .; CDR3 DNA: TGTGCCAGCAGTTACGGGTTGCCGGGGACCCAGTACTTC; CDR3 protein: CASSYGLPGTQYF
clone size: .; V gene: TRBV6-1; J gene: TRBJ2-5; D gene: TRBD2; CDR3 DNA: TGTGCCAGCAGTGAACCGGCGGGGGGGGACCAAGAGACCCAGTACTTC; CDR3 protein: CASSEPAGGDQETQYF
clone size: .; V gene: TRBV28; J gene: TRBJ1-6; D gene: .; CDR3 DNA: TGTGCCAGCAGTTCCGGTTCCTGTGGGAATTCACCCCTCCACTTT; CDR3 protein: CASSSGSCGNSPLHF
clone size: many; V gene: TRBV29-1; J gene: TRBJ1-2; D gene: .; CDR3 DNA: TGCAGCGTTGAAGTAAATGAGGGGGGTGGCTACACCTTC; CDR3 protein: CSVEVNEGGGYTF
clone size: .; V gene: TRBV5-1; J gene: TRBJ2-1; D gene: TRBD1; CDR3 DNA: TGCGCCAGCAGCTTGGACAGGGGCTATGAGCAGTTCTTC; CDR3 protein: CASSLDRGYEQFF
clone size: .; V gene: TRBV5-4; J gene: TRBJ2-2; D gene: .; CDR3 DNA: TGTGCCAGCAGCTTGGGGGGCGGTGATCTGTTTTTT; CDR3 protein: CASSLGGGDLFF
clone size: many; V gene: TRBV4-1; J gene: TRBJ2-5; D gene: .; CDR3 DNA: TGCGCCAGCAGCCCCCAACCGGGGGCCCAAGAGACCCAGTACTTC; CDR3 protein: CASSPQPGAQETQYF
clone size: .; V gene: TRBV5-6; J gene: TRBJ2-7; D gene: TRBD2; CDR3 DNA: TGTGCCAGCAGCTTTCTTATAGCGGGAGTTCCCTACGAGCAGTACTTC; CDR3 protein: CASSFLIAGVPYEQYF
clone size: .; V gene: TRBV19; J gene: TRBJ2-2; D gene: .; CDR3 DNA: TGTGCCAGTAGTATCGCGGCCTCCACCGGGGAGCTGTTTTTT; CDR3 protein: CASSIAASTGELFF
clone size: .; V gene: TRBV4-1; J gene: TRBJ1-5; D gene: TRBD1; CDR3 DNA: TGCGCCAGCAGCCAAGAGCCAGAGTTAGGAGGGGGCGGCCAGCCCCAGCATTTT; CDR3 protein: CASSQEPELGGGGQPQHF
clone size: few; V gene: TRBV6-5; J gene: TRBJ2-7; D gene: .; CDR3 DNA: TGTGCCAGTCAGACACTCCCCTACTACGAGCAGTACTTC; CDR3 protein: CASQTLPYYEQYF
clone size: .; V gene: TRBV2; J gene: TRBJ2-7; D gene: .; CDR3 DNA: TGTGCCAGCATTGCGGGGGCAACCTCCTACGAGCAGTACTTC; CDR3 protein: CASIAGATSYEQYF
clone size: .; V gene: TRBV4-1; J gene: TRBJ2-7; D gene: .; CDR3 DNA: TGCGCCAGCAGCCAATATGGGTATTGGGGAGTCGAGCAGTACTTC; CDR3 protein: CASSQYGYWGVEQYF
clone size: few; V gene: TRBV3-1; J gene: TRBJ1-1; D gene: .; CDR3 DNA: TGTTCCAGCAGCCCGGCCATTAACACTGAAGCTTTCTTT; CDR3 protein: CSSSPAINTEAFF
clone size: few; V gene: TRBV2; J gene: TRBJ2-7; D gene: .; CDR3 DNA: TGTGCCAGCTCTTACGCGTGTAGTGTTACCTACGAGCAGTACTTC; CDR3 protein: CASSYACSVTYEQYF